A single sample is the source of the 28 T cell receptor beta chains below, sequenced in a study of T cell repertoires in cytomegalovirus infection. TCRdb called the reads again in MiXCR, with one record for every CDR3 protein. The sample holds some 200,000 distinct CDR3 sequences, approximately 38% seen once. Antigens for these TCRs are unknown. Sequencing used CD8+ T cells from cultured PBMCs, obtained from culture after CMV antigen stimulation. The receptors were gathered from a human donor in good health (CMV status not recorded). Some clones in this sample may be carry-over from other donors' samples.

This clonotype was recorded once. V and J are TRBV4-1 and TRBJ1-4; no clear D. From germline, CDR1 is MGHRA and CDR2 YSYEKL. This CDR3 spans 15 amino acids. Trimming shortened V by 1 base and J by 8 bases, and 14 bases separated the two germline ends. The CDR3 sequence: CASSQGSRAGEKLFF. CDR3 nucleotides: TGCGCCAGCAGCCAAGGATCCCGGGCGGGAGAAAAACTGTTTTTT.

This clonotype was counted at least ten times. The gene calls are TRBV7-8 and TRBJ1-1; D uncertain. CDR1 and CDR2 (germline): SGHVS, FQNEAQ. The CDR3 extends over 13 amino acids. Trimming removed 5 bases at V and 4 bases at J, with 11 bases between. The CDR3 protein is CASSHQPATEAFF. The CDR3 bases are TGTGCCAGCAGCCATCAGCCCGCCACTGAAGCTTTCTTT. The full variable domain, with the rest looked up from reference TRBV7-8 and TRBJ1-1, is GAGVSQSPRYKVAKRGQDVALRCDPISGHVSLFWYQQALGQGPEFLTYFQNEAQLDKSGLPSDRFFAERPEGSVSTLKIQRTQQEDSAVYLCASSHQPATEAFFGQGTRLTVV.

CDR3 in DNA: TGTGCCAGCAGTCCGGGCCCCCAAGGGACAGATACGCAGTATTTT. It codes for CASSPGPQGTDTQYF. The chain couples TRBV12-3 or TRBV12-4 to TRBJ2-3; D not certain. V was pared by 5 bases and J by 3 bases, with 15 bases between. The CDR3 has 15 residues.

This clonotype was detected a few times. The chain joins TRBV24-1 to TRBJ2-2; D remains unclear. The CDR3 length is 14 residues. Germline V gives CDR1 KGHDR, CDR2 SFDVKD. V dropped 2 bases and J dropped 2 bases, with 5 bases sitting between them. CDR3 region: CATSDSDNTGELFF. CDR3 DNA sequence: TGTGCCACCAGTGATTCGGACAACACCGGGGAGCTGTTTTTT.

The V and J genes are TRBV11-2 and TRBJ2-1; weak D call: TRBD2 (6 bases). Trimming removed 5 bases from V and 1 base from J, with 15 bases in between. The CDR3 consists of 16 residues. The germline gives CDR1 SGHAT, CDR2 FQNNGV. The CDR3 DNA reads as TGTGCCAGCAGCCCTCGGGCGGGGCCTTCCTACAATGAGCAGTTCTTC. Translated, it gives CASSPRAGPSYNEQFF.

This clonotype was picked up a small number of times. The rearrangement links TRBV6-6 to TRBJ2-5; 9 bases agree with TRBD2. With V trimmed by 6 bases and J by 1 base, 3 bases remained unmatched. The germline V gene has CDR1 MNHNY and CDR2 SVGAGI (reference sequence). The CDR3 length is 14 residues. The CDR3 bases are TGTGCCAGCAGCCTAGCGGGACGCCAAGAGACCCAGTACTTC. Protein: CASSLAGRQETQYF.

The J gene is TRBJ1-2, the V gene TRBV14; D is undetermined. Germline V gene sequence: CDR1 SGHDN, CDR2 FVKESK. Trimming shortened V by 4 bases and J by 2 bases, and 17 bases separated the two germline ends. The CDR3 loop spans 16 amino acids. The CDR3 region is CASSPDGRDNNYGYTF. In DNA, the CDR3 is TGTGCCAGCAGCCCCGACGGACGGGATAACAACTATGGCTACACCTTC.

The chain has TRBV11-2 and TRBJ2-3; a possible D gene is TRBD2 (6 bases). This CDR3 contains 16 residues. Trimming took off 8 bases at V and 5 bases at J, with 23 bases between the two ends. Germline V gene sequence: CDR1 SGHAT, CDR2 FQNNGV. The chain's CDR3 is CASGVPGTLPRDTQYF. The CDR3 DNA is TGTGCCAGCGGCGTACCTGGGACTCTTCCCAGAGATACGCAGTATTTT.

The chain uses TRBV7-9 and TRBJ2-3, with TRBD1 matching over 8 bases. CDR3 length equals 13 residues. V shed 4 bases and J 5 bases; nucleotides not matched to a gene: 2. Germline V gene sequence: CDR1 SEHNR, CDR2 FQNEAQ (reference sequence). The CDR3 loop is CASSYGQGDTQYF. The CDR3 DNA is TGTGCCAGCAGCTACGGACAGGGAGATACGCAGTATTTT.

This clonotype was seen more than once but under ten times. This chain joins TRBV28 and TRBJ1-2; 10 nucleotides line up with TRBD1. In germline, CDR1 is MDHEN, CDR2 SYDVKM. Unmatched junction bases numbered 5, after V lost 5 bases and J lost 2 bases. The CDR3 is 15 amino acids. The CDR3 region is CASSLGQGGNYGYTF. For the CDR3, the DNA is TGTGCCAGCAGTCTTGGACAGGGGGGAAACTATGGCTACACCTTC.

This clonotype was observed a handful of times. The chain recombines TRBV12-3 or TRBV12-4 with TRBJ1-2, with TRBD1 as a possible D gene (5 bases). The CDR3 runs 12 residues. Trimming shortened V by 4 bases and J by 2 bases, and 5 bases separated the two germline ends. The CDR3 bases are TGTGCCAGCAGTTCAGGGAACTATGGCTACACCTTC. Translation gives CASSSGNYGYTF.

In this sample, this clonotype turned up a few times. This sequence joins TRBV11-2 and TRBJ2-2; tentatively, D is TRBD1 (5 bases). The CDR3 spans 15 residues. The ends were cut back, 4 bases at V and 0 bases at J, with 9 bases in the middle. Per the germline V gene, CDR1 is SGHAT and CDR2 is FQNNGV. Here the CDR3 DNA reads TGTGCCAGCAGCTCTCTAGGGGCGAACACCGGGGAGCTGTTTTTT. Amino acid sequence: CASSSLGANTGELFF.

The chain combines TRBV5-6 with TRBJ2-2; 7 positions match TRBD1. Germline V gives CDR1 SGHDT, CDR2 YYEEEE. After removal of 4 bases from V and 4 bases from J, the junction contained 10 bases not matched to a gene. This CDR3 is built from 16 residues. CDR3 sequence (DNA): TGTGCCAGCAGCCTAGACGGGACAGTGGGCACCGGGGAGCTGTTTTTT. Its translation: CASSLDGTVGTGELFF.

This chain joins TRBV27 and TRBJ1-5; D might be TRBD1 (5 bases). The CDR3 totals 16 residues. CDR1 is MNHEY, CDR2 SMNVEV, per germline (reference sequence). Trimming took off 5 bases at V and 3 bases at J, with 17 bases between the two ends. The CDR3 region has the DNA TGTGCCAGCAGTCCTGGGACGGGTGTTTCCAATCAGCCCCAGCATTTT. Encoded protein: CASSPGTGVSNQPQHF.

The V gene is TRBV6-6, the J gene TRBJ1-2; D call uncertain. The germline V gene encodes CDR1 MNHNY and CDR2 SVGAGI (reference sequence). The CDR3 is 16 residues long. Trimming cost V 0 bases and J 3 bases, with 14 bases left between them. The CDR3 protein is CASSYSKENGDYGYTF. CDR3 bases: TGTGCCAGCAGTTACTCGAAAGAGAATGGGGACTATGGCTACACCTTC.

The chain combines TRBV9 with TRBJ2-3, with no clear D. Between the trimmed V and J ends, which lost 1 base and 5 bases, there was a span of 11 bases. Germline-derived CDR1 and CDR2 are SGDLS and YYNGEE. This CDR3 region has 14 residues. The CDR3 reads CASSVSLIGDTQYF. CDR3 DNA sequence: TGTGCCAGCAGCGTATCCCTAATCGGAGATACGCAGTATTTT.

The rearrangement links TRBV20-1 to TRBJ1-1, with a possible D match to TRBD1 (5 bases). The CDR3 is 11 residues long. V was clipped by 4 bases and J by 10 bases, with 13 bases between them. CDR1 is DFQATT and CDR2 is SNEGSKA in the germline V gene (reference sequence). Here the CDR3 DNA reads TGCAGTGCTACCCAGGGTTACGGAGCTTTCTTT. As protein: CSATQGYGAFF.

The chain uses TRBV9 and TRBJ1-1, with 7 bases that match TRBD1. The CDR3 sequence is 19 residues long. CDR1 is SGDLS, CDR2 YYNGEE, per germline. Trimming cost V 2 bases and J 0 bases; bases outside gene matches: 16. The CDR3 spells CASSVSLDRLEVMNTEAFF. CDR3 nucleotide sequence: TGTGCCAGCAGCGTGAGTTTGGACAGGCTCGAAGTGATGAACACTGAAGCTTTCTTT.

V usage is TRBV2 and J usage is TRBJ2-1, with 7 bases aligning to TRBD2. The CDR3 length is 14 residues. After removal of 8 bases from V and 3 bases from J, the junction contained 7 bases not matched to a gene. Germline assignment: CDR1 SNHLY and CDR2 FYNNEI. CDR3 in DNA: TGTGCCAGCTTTGGGAGGGCCGGCTACAATGAGCAGTTCTTC. It codes for CASFGRAGYNEQFF.

For this clonotype: The junction and the germline gene differ at one end; a read error may be behind it. The chain links TRBV4-1 to TRBJ1-1; no definite D call. CDR1 and CDR2 from the germline V gene are MGHRA and YSYEKL. The CDR3 spans 14 residues. The CDR3 coding sequence is TGCGCAAGCAGCCAAGCACCGGGGAAAACTGAAGCTTTCTTT. Residues: CASSQAPGKTEAFF.

In its sample, this clonotype was seen many times. The J gene is TRBJ2-5, the V gene TRBV7-9; tentatively, D is TRBD2 (5 bases). This CDR3 comprises 14 residues. Germline values: CDR1 SEHNR, CDR2 FQNEAQ (reference sequence). Trimming took off 1 base at V and 1 base at J, with 7 bases between the two ends. The CDR3 protein is CASSLVEGQETQYF. As DNA, the CDR3 is TGTGCCAGCAGCTTAGTAGAGGGCCAAGAGACCCAGTACTTC.

The rearrangement links TRBV6-8 to TRBJ1-1; possible D gene TRBD1, 5 bases. In germline, CDR1 is MNHGY, CDR2 SAAAGT. V was shortened by 5 bases and J by 0 bases, with 10 bases between the two germline ends. This CDR3 has 14 residues. The CDR3 DNA follows: TGTGCCAGCAGTGACAGACCCATGAACACTGAAGCTTTCTTT. Translating gives CASSDRPMNTEAFF.

The chain joins TRBV27 to TRBJ2-7, with D unresolved. The CDR3 contains 15 residues. Germline CDR1 and CDR2: MNHEY and SMNVEV (reference sequence). V was clipped by 2 bases and J by 1 base, with 12 bases between them. The CDR3 here is CASSLPVMQSYEQYF. CDR3 DNA sequence: TGTGCCAGCAGTTTACCTGTAATGCAATCCTACGAGCAGTACTTC.

This clonotype came up a few times. The chain is built from TRBV28 and TRBJ1-4, with 8 nucleotides matching TRBD1. Germline loops: CDR1 MDHEN, CDR2 SYDVKM. This CDR3 is built from 14 residues. Losses at the gene ends were 3 bases for V and 7 bases for J; bases not matched to a gene: 4. The CDR3 bases are TGTGCCAGCAGTTTGGGGACAGGAGGTGAAAAACTGTTTTTT. Translating it yields CASSLGTGGEKLFF.

This clonotype was detected only once. The chain uses TRBV25-1 and TRBJ1-4, with D perhaps TRBD1 (6 bases). Germline assignment: CDR1 MGHDK and CDR2 SYGVNS. Trimming stripped 6 bases from V and 8 bases from J, with 19 bases between. This CDR3 contains 15 residues. This chain's CDR3 is CASRAEGGGSEKLFF. CDR3 DNA: TGTGCCAGCAGGGCCGAAGGGGGAGGGAGCGAAAAACTGTTTTTT. The complete variable domain, with remaining parts taken from reference TRBV25-1 and TRBJ1-4, reads EADIYQTPRYLVIGTGKKITLECSQTMGHDKMYWYQQDPGMELHLIHYSYGVNSTEKGDLSSESTVSRIRTEHFPLTLESARPSHTSQYLCASRAEGGGSEKLFFGSGTQLSVL.

This clonotype was found a few times. The V and J genes are TRBV12-3 or TRBV12-4 and TRBJ1-5; D remains unclear. The CDR3 runs 12 residues. Trimming pared 6 bases from V and 4 bases from J, leaving 7 bases between. This CDR3 is CASRSGNQPQHF. In nucleotides, the CDR3 is TGTGCCAGCAGGTCTGGGAATCAGCCCCAGCATTTT.

The table lists this clonotype with a few counts. The V and J genes are TRBV27 and TRBJ2-7; D remains ambiguous. The ends were cut back, 2 bases at V and 9 bases at J, with 17 bases in the middle. The CDR3 loop spans 14 amino acids. The germline CDR1 and CDR2 sequences are MNHEY and SMNVEV (reference sequence). This CDR3 reads CASSLVAHATVQYF. The CDR3 DNA is TGTGCCAGCAGTTTAGTGGCACACGCTACGGTGCAGTACTTC.

This rearrangement joins TRBV27 to TRBJ1-2, with D possibly being TRBD1 (6 bases). The CDR3 sequence is 13 residues long. The V and J ends lost 2 bases and 4 bases respectively, with 8 bases between them. Germline CDR1 reads MNHEY; CDR2 reads SMNVEV (reference sequence). Written as DNA, the CDR3 is TGTGCCAGCAGTTTAAGGGGGTTCTATGGCTACACCTTC. Protein product: CASSLRGFYGYTF.